This record looks at one T cell receptor (beta chain) sequence and its context. The protocol was immunoSEQ multiplex PCR, while the TCRdb copy is restricted to in-frame clones and leaves out a portion. The repertoire holds roughly 150,000 clones, with approximately 91% as singletons. The record originates from a study of cytomegalovirus exposure and HLA in healthy donors. Germline V CDR1 and CDR2: SGDLS, YYNGEE. Trimming at V came to 4 bases and at J to 3 bases, leaving 6 bases not matched to a gene. The CDR3 length is 17 residues. The source material was PBMCs. This clonotype was sampled from a man aged 18 to 29 in good health and CMV-seronegative. The chain employs TRBV9 and TRBJ2-2; the match to TRBD2 covers 13 bases. DNA for the CDR3: TGTGCCAGCAGCCCGAGGGGACTAGCGGGATACACCGGGGAGCTGTTTTTT. As protein: CASSPRGLAGYTGELFF. The full variable domain, in which reference TRBV9 and TRBJ2-2 provide the parts outside the CDR3, is DSGVTQTPKHLITATGQRVTLRCSPRSGDLSVYWYQQSLDQGLQFLIQYYNGEERAKGNILERFSAQQFPDLHSELNLSSLELGDSALYFCASSPRGLAGYTGELFFGEGSRLTVL.